These 5 T cell receptor beta chains originate from one sample sequenced in a study of T cells in Graves' hyperthyroidism and ophthalmopathy. Using RNA transcripts as the source, TCR beta CDR3 regions were amplified. HTBI primers were used for first-round RT-PCR of the TCR CDR3. TCRdb recomputed calls from the multiplex PCR reads with MiXCR, one row per CDR3 protein. Of roughly 250,000 distinct CDR3 sequences in the sample, around 15% are singletons; the top ten hold 28%. Sequencing used blood. The receptors stem from a woman younger than 30 with Graves' ophthalmopathy.

This clonotype is a singleton in its sample. The chain uses TRBV6-6 and TRBJ2-7, with D tentatively TRBD2 (6 bases). V was shortened by 0 bases and J by 2 bases, with 20 bases between the two germline ends. The CDR3 covers 18 residues. The germline V gene encodes CDR1 MNHNY and CDR2 SVGAGI (reference sequence). The CDR3 spells CASSYSAYPAGTPYEQYF. The CDR3 nucleotides read TGTGCCAGCAGTTACTCGGCGTACCCCGCGGGGACCCCCTACGAGCAGTACTTC.

This clonotype was seen at least ten times. The chain has TRBV7-9 and TRBJ2-7, with D perhaps TRBD1 or TRBD2 (6 bases each). CDR3 length: 14 residues. CDR1 is SEHNR and CDR2 is FQNEAQ in the germline V gene (reference sequence). Trimming cost V 5 bases and J 2 bases, with 13 bases left between them. The CDR3 loop is CASSTEGGPYEQYF. The CDR3 DNA sequence: TGTGCCAGCAGCACAGAAGGGGGGCCCTACGAGCAGTACTTC.

This clonotype was observed a few times. A read error is possible here, since a much larger clone lies one base away. The V call is TRBV18, the J call TRBJ2-1; 8 bases align to TRBD2. This CDR3 comprises 16 residues. Germline CDR1 KGHSH, CDR2 LQKENI. The J segment lost 3 bases and the V segment lost 3 bases, leaving 7 bases of the junction unmatched. The CDR3 coding sequence is TGTGCCAGCTCACCTCCAGCGGGGGCTAACTACAATGAGCAGTTCTTC. Protein sequence: CASSPPAGANYNEQFF.

This clonotype was detected many times. This chain connects TRBV6-1 to TRBJ2-3; D is uncertain. The CDR3 has 14 residues. Germline CDR1 and CDR2: MNHNS and SASEGT. V was trimmed by 4 bases and J by 0 bases, leaving 8 bases between them. The CDR3 nucleotides read TGTGCCAGCAGTGGGGTTACTAGCACAGATACGCAGTATTTT. Translating gives CASSGVTSTDTQYF.

This clonotype has a handful of counts. The V and J genes are TRBV5-5 and TRBJ2-5, with 8 bases matching TRBD2. The V gene's germline CDR1 is SGHKS and CDR2 YYEKEE (reference sequence). Trimming cost V 2 bases and J 2 bases; bases outside gene matches: 8. The CDR3 totals 16 residues. CDR3 in DNA: TGTGCCAGCAGCTTACAAAGCGGGAGTCGGCAAGAGACCCAGTACTTC. Its translation is CASSLQSGSRQETQYF. Full variable domain (rest looked up from reference TRBV5-5 and TRBJ2-5): DAGVTQSPTHLIKTRGQQVTLRCSPISGHKSVSWYQQVLGQGPQFIFQYYEKEERGRGNFPDRFSARQFPNYSSELNVNALLLGDSALYLCASSLQSGSRQETQYFGPGTRLLVL.